A selection of T cell receptor beta chains follows, all from one sample in a study of T cell responses to AZD1222 COVID-19 vaccine. Sequenced by immunoSEQ multiplex PCR; TCRdb stores in-frame clones only, minus some. The sample records around 140,000 clones, 65% to 90% being singletons. Sequencing used peripheral blood, obtained 28 days after the second dose of the MenACWY control vaccine. Every receptor here comes from an adult who received the MenACWY meningococcal vaccine as a control. CDR3s include the opening cysteine and the closing phenylalanine or tryptophan. The D gene is left open where the match is weak. The size entry is marked missing in some rows and otherwise reads once, few, many or a size class.

clone_size,cdr3_length,j_call,d_call,v_call,cdr3_nt,cdr3_aa
-,16,TRBJ2-5,TRBD1,TRBV9,TGTGCCAGCAGCGTGGAAACCGGGACAGGGGGAGAGACCCAGTACTTC,CASSVETGTGGETQYF
-,14,TRBJ2-1,-,TRBV11-3,TGTGCCAGCAGTCCCGGGAGAAATTACAATGAGCAGTTCTTC,CASSPGRNYNEQFF
-,11,TRBJ1-2,TRBD1,TRBV20-1,TGCAGTGCGACAGGGGACTATGGCTACACCTTC,CSATGDYGYTF
few,19,TRBJ1-4,-,TRBV21-1,TGTGCCAGCAGCAAAGCGGGAGGACCCAAACAGAATAGAAATGAAAAACTGTTTTTT,CASSKAGGPKQNRNEKLFF
-,15,TRBJ1-2,TRBD1,TRBV24-1,TGTGCCACCAGTGATTTGCAGGGGGCTGACTATGGCTACACCTTC,CATSDLQGADYGYTF
-,13,TRBJ2-7,-,TRBV6-5,TGTGCCAGCTCCCTCGCCGGGGGCGTCGAGCAGTACTTC,CASSLAGGVEQYF
-,14,TRBJ2-7,TRBD2,TRBV7-2,TGTGCCAGCAGCTGGGGGGACTACCTCTACGAGCAGTACTTC,CASSWGDYLYEQYF
few,11,TRBJ1-4,-,TRBV10-3,TGTGCCACTTGGGGAGATGAAAAACTGTTTTTT,CATWGDEKLFF
-,14,TRBJ1-4,-,TRBV19,TGTGCCAGTAGTAGAGCGGCAACTAATGAAAAACTGTTTTTT,CASSRAATNEKLFF
once,14,TRBJ1-1,-,TRBV19,TGTGCCAGTAGTATTGGGGGGGGCTACACTGAAGCTTTCTTT,CASSIGGGYTEAFF
-,14,TRBJ1-4,-,TRBV6-5,TGTGCCAGCACGGAATGGGGCATGGATGAAAAACTGTTTTTT,CASTEWGMDEKLFF
-,13,TRBJ1-2,-,TRBV6-4,TGTGCCAGCAGTGATGGGCCCTTAGCCGGCTACACCTTC,CASSDGPLAGYTF
-,15,TRBJ1-2,TRBD1,TRBV5-1,TGCGCCAGCAGCCCGGACAGGGGACTAGTCTATGGCTACACCTTC,CASSPDRGLVYGYTF
once,14,TRBJ1-3,-,TRBV2,TGTGCCAGCAGTGACGGTCACTCTGGAAACACCATATATTTT,CASSDGHSGNTIYF
-,14,TRBJ2-7,TRBD2,TRBV9,TGTGCCAGCAGCGTAACTAGCGCCTCCTACGAGCAGTACTTC,CASSVTSASYEQYF
few,13,TRBJ1-6,-,TRBV18,TGTGCCAGCTCACCAGGAGGGGATTCACCCCTCCACTTT,CASSPGGDSPLHF
-,15,TRBJ2-7,TRBD2,TRBV7-2,TGTGCCAGCAGCTTAAATGTACGCGGGAGCGGCGAGCAGTACTTC,CASSLNVRGSGEQYF
-,19,TRBJ1-5,-,TRBV7-2,TGTGCCAGCAGCGGGTTCCCGGGCCGTACAAGCAGGAGCAATCAGCCCCAGCATTTT,CASSGFPGRTSRSNQPQHF
medium-sized,16,TRBJ2-1,TRBD2,TRBV9,TGTGCCAGCAGCGTAGCAGGTAGCGGGAGTTTGAATGAGCAGTTCTTC,CASSVAGSGSLNEQFF